The text below deals with one TCR beta chain. The V gene's germline CDR1 is SGHDN and CDR2 FVKESK. Losses at the gene ends were 1 base for V and 7 bases for J; bases not matched to a gene: 4. There are 14 residues in the CDR3. This sample stems from a study of blood T cell repertoires in COVID-19. As for the study in general: There were acute and convalescent COVID-19 samples, and they came from the United States, Italy and Spain. T cells, B-cell-depleted T cells, or PBMCs supplied cDNA or gDNA.

Authors' processing steps: From reference gene primer amplification, estimates of nucleated cell counts were derived. The assay was immunoSEQ multiplex PCR, and TCRdb's table has in-frame clones only and misses some. V, J and clone size reflect that table, while D and trimming were determined from the DNA. The profile shows about 81,000 clones, around 85% of them singletons. The rearrangement uses TRBV14 and TRBJ1-2; 9 positions agree with TRBD1. This TCR derives from a woman aged 70-85 years with acute or convalescent COVID-19. The specimen was peripheral blood. In nucleotides, the CDR3 is TGTGCCAGCAGCCAAGGCCGGACAGGGGTTGGCTACACCTTC. This codes for CASSQGRTGVGYTF.